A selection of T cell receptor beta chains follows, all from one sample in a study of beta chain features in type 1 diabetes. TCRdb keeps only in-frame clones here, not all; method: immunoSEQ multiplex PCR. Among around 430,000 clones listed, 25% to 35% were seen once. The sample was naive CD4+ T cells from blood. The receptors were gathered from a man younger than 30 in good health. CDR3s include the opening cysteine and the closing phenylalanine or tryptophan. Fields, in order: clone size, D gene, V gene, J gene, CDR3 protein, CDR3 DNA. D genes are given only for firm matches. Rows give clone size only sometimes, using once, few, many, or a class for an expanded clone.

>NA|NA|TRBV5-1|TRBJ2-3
CASSLVFADTQYF
TGCGCCAGCAGCTTGGTTTTCGCAGATACGCAGTATTTT
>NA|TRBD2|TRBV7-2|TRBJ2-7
CASSLESGSSEQYF
TGTGCCAGCAGCTTAGAGAGCGGGAGTAGCGAGCAGTACTTC
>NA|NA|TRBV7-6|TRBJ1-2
CASSSAGGTGYTF
TGTGCCAGCAGCTCCGCCGGGGGAACTGGCTACACCTTC
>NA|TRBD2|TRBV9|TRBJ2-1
CASTASGASDEQFF
TGTGCCAGCACCGCCAGCGGGGCCTCGGATGAGCAGTTCTTC
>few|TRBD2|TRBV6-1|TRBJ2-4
CASSEESPGLAQLAKNIQYF
TGTGCCAGCAGTGAGGAATCCCCGGGACTAGCACAGCTAGCCAAAAACATTCAGTACTTC
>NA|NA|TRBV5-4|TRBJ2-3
CASSLRQASDTQYF
TGTGCCAGCAGCTTGCGACAGGCGTCAGATACGCAGTATTTT
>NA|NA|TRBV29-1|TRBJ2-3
CSVQSKQGTDTQYF
TGCAGCGTTCAATCTAAACAGGGAACAGATACGCAGTATTTT
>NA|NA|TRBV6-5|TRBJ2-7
CASRTGGLTSYEQYF
TGTGCCAGCAGAACAGGCGGCCTGACTTCCTACGAGCAGTACTTC
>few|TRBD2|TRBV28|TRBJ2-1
CASSFGLAGGNEQFF
TGTGCCAGCAGTTTTGGACTAGCGGGAGGCAATGAGCAGTTCTTC
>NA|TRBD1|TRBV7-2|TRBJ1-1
CASSPQGQASEAFF
TGTGCCAGCAGCCCCCAGGGACAGGCTTCTGAAGCTTTCTTT
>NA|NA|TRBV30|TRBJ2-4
CAWSGGRQNIQYF
TGTGCCTGGAGTGGAGGGAGGCAAAACATTCAGTACTTC
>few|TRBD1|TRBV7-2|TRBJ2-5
CASSLGQGDWTQYF
TGTGCCAGCAGCTTGGGACAGGGGGATTGGACCCAGTACTTC
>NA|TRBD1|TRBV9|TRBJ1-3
CASSVGGDSGNTIYF
TGTGCCAGCAGCGTAGGAGGGGACAGCGGAAACACCATATATTTT
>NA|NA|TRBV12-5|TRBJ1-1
CASGSPETENTEAFF
TGTGCTAGTGGTTCTCCGGAGACAGAGAACACTGAAGCTTTCTTT
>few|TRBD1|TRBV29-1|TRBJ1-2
CSAPRNGQATTNGYTF
TGCAGCGCCCCCAGAAACGGACAGGCTACCACCAATGGCTACACCTTC
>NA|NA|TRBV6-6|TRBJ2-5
CASSREWGRETQYF
TGTGCCAGCAGTAGGGAGTGGGGTAGGGAGACCCAGTACTTC
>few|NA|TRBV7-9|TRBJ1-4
CASSSQGGSNEKLFF
TGTGCCAGCAGCTCGCAGGGCGGATCTAATGAAAAACTGTTTTTT
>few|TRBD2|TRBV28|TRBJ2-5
CASSLRDWTSGETQYF
TGTGCCAGCAGTTTACGCGATTGGACTAGCGGAGAGACCCAGTACTTC
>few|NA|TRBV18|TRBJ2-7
CASSPGVVYEQYF
TGTGCCAGCTCACCCGGGGTTGTTTACGAGCAGTACTTC
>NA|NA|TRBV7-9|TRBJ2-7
CASTSGWTREQYF
TGTGCCAGCACTTCGGGATGGACGAGAGAGCAGTACTTC
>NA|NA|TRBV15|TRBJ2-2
CATSREWGFDRELFF
TGTGCCACCAGCAGAGAATGGGGCTTTGATCGGGAGCTGTTTTTT
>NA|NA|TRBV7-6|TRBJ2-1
CASSLDPGSYNEQFF
TGTGCCAGCAGCTTAGACCCGGGCTCCTACAATGAGCAGTTCTTC
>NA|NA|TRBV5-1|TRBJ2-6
CASSLSGSGANVLTF
TGCGCCAGCAGCCTATCAGGCTCTGGGGCCAACGTCCTGACTTTC
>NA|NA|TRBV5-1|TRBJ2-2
CASQQGFNGGELFF
TGCGCCAGCCAACAGGGTTTCAACGGCGGGGAGCTGTTTTTT
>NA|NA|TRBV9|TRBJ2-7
CASSVELGPYEQYF
TGTGCCAGCAGCGTAGAACTGGGCCCCTACGAGCAGTACTTC
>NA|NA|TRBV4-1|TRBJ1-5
CASSQRYNRDQPQHF
TGCGCCAGCAGCCAGAGGTACAACAGGGATCAGCCCCAGCATTTT
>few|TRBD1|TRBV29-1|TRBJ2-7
CSARQGAGVEQYF
TGCAGCGCTCGACAGGGGGCAGGCGTCGAGCAGTACTTC
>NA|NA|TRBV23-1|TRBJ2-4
CASFGAKNIQYF
TGCGCCAGCTTCGGCGCCAAAAACATTCAGTACTTC
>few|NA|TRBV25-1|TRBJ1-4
CASSEFGIGEKLFF
TGTGCCAGCAGTGAATTCGGGATCGGTGAAAAACTGTTTTTT
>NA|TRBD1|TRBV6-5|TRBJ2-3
CASSYRQGSDTQYF
TGTGCCAGCAGTTACAGACAGGGGAGCGATACGCAGTATTTT
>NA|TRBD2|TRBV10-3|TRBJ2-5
CAISRLAGSKETQYF
TGTGCCATCAGTCGACTAGCGGGATCTAAGGAGACCCAGTACTTC
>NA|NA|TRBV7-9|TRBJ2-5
CASSPRQETQYF
TGTGCCAGCTCCCCCCGCCAAGAGACCCAGTACTTC
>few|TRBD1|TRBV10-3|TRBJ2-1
CATRTGPEQFF
TGTGCCACCCGGACAGGCCCTGAGCAGTTCTTC
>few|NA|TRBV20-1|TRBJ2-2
CSARGPGELFF
TGCAGTGCTAGAGGACCCGGGGAGCTGTTTTTT
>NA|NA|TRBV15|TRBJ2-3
CATSTRAGGPDTQYF
TGTGCCACCAGCACCCGGGCGGGCGGGCCAGATACGCAGTATTTT
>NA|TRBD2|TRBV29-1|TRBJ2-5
CSVVTSGRVETQYF
TGCAGCGTTGTCACTAGCGGGAGGGTAGAGACCCAGTACTTC
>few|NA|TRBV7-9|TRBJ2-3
CASSLGSHSDTQYF
TGTGCCAGCAGCTTAGGTAGCCACTCGGATACGCAGTATTTT
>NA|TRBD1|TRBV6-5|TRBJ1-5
CASSDRAYSNQPQHF
TGTGCCAGCAGCGACAGGGCCTATAGCAATCAGCCCCAGCATTTT
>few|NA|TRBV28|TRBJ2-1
CASSLAPHEQFF
TGTGCCAGCAGTTTAGCCCCCCATGAGCAGTTCTTC
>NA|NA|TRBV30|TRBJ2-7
CAWSQQGRSYEQYF
TGTGCCTGGAGCCAGCAGGGGAGGTCCTACGAGCAGTACTTC
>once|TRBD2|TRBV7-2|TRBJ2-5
CASSLAAGGGETQYF
TGTGCCAGCAGCTTAGCGGCGGGAGGTGGGGAGACCCAGTACTTC
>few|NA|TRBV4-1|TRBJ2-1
CASSQGHGSYNEQFF
TGCGCCAGCAGCCAAGGACACGGCAGCTACAATGAGCAGTTCTTC
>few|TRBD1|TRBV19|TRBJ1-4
CASSTGQVRNEKLFF
TGTGCCAGTAGTACCGGACAGGTTAGAAATGAAAAACTGTTTTTT
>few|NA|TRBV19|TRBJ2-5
CASSVELRETQYF
TGTGCCAGTAGCGTCGAGTTGCGGGAGACCCAGTACTTC
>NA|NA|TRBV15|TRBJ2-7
CATSRDNSARGQYF
TGTGCCACCAGCAGAGACAACAGTGCTCGGGGGCAGTACTTC
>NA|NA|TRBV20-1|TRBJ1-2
CSARVGGYTF
TGCAGTGCTAGGGTCGGAGGCTACACCTTC
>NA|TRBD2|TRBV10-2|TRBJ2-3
CASSDQGLAWTDTQYF
TGCGCCAGCAGTGATCAGGGACTAGCTTGGACAGATACGCAGTATTTT
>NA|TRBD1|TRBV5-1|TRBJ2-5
CASSDYWDRPAQETQYF
TGCGCCAGCAGCGATTACTGGGACAGGCCAGCCCAAGAGACCCAGTACTTC
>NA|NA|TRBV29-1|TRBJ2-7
CIPSPIAHEQYF
TGCATCCCCAGTCCGATTGCCCACGAGCAGTACTTC
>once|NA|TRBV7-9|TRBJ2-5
CASSPIAGAAETQYF
TGTGCCAGCAGCCCCATTGCCGGGGCTGCGGAGACCCAGTACTTC
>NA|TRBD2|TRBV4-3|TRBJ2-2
CASSPKGIAGYTGELFF
TGCGCCAGCAGCCCGAAGGGGATAGCGGGATATACCGGGGAGCTGTTTTTT
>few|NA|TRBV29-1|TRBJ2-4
CSELAKNIQYF
TGCAGCGAATTAGCCAAAAACATTCAGTACTTC
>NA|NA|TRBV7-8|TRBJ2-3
CASSSDLAETQYF
TGTGCCAGCAGCTCCGACCTAGCAGAAACGCAGTATTTT
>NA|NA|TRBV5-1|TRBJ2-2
CAETGDTNTGELFF
TGCGCCGAGACGGGGGATACGAACACCGGGGAGCTGTTTTTT
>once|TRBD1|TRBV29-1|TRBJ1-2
CSVRTGGTYGYTF
TGCAGCGTTCGGACAGGGGGCACCTATGGCTACACCTTC